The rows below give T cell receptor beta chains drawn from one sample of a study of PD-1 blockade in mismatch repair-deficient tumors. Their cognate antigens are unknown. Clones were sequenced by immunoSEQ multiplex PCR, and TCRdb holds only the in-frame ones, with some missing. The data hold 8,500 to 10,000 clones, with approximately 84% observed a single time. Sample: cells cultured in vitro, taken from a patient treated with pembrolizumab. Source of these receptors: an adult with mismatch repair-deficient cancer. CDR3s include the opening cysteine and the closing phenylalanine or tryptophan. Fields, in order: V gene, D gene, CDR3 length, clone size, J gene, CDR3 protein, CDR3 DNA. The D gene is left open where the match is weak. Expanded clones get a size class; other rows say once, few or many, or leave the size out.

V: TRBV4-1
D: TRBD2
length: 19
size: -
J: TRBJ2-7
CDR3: CASSQDGWTRASGSAEQYF
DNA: TGCGCCAGCAGCCAAGACGGTTGGACGCGTGCTAGCGGGAGCGCCGAGCAGTACTTC

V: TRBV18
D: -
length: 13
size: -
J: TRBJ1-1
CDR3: CASSLSGNTEAFF
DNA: TGTGCCAGCTCACTGTCAGGGAACACTGAAGCTTTCTTT

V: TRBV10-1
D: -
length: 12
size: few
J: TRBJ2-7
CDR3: CASSEGSYEQYF
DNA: TGCGCCAGCAGTGAGGGTTCCTACGAGCAGTACTTC

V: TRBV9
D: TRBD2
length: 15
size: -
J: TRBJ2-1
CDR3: CASSVSGRAGNEQFF
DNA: TGTGCCAGCAGCGTTAGCGGGAGGGCCGGCAATGAGCAGTTCTTC

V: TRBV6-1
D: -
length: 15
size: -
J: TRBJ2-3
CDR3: CASSVRETSTDTQYF
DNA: TGTGCCAGCAGTGTGAGGGAAACTAGCACAGATACGCAGTATTTT

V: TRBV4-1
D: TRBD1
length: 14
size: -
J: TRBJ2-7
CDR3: CASSAETGVYEQYF
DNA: TGCGCCAGCAGCGCAGAAACAGGGGTCTACGAGCAGTACTTC

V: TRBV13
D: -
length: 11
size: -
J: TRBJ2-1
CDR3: CASSRGGEQFF
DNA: TGTGCCAGCAGTAGGGGAGGTGAGCAGTTCTTC

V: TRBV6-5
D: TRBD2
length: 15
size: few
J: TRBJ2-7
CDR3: CASHEGGTSFHEQYF
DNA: TGTGCCAGCCACGAAGGAGGGACTAGCTTCCACGAGCAGTACTTC

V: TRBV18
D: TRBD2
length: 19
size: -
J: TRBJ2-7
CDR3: CASSTSGTSGRRVSYEQYF
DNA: TGTGCCAGCTCCACATCCGGGACTAGCGGGAGGAGGGTATCCTACGAGCAGTACTTC

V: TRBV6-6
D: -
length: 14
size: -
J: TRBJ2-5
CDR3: CASSSSGPQETQYF
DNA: TGTGCCAGCAGTTCATCGGGCCCCCAAGAGACCCAGTACTTC

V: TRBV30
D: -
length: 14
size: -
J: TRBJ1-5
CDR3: CAWSVARGNQPQHF
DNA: TGTGCCTGGAGTGTAGCCAGGGGTAATCAGCCCCAGCATTTT

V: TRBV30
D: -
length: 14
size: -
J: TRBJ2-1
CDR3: CAWKIGSSYNEQFF
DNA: TGTGCCTGGAAGATAGGGAGCTCCTACAATGAGCAGTTCTTC

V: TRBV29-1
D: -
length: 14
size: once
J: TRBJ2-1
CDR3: CSVGPAGSYNEQFF
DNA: TGCAGCGTCGGACCCGCGGGGTCCTACAATGAGCAGTTCTTC

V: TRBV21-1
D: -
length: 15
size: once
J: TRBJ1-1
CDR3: CASSKAAPGNTEAFF
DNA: TGTGCCAGCAGCAAAGCGGCACCTGGGAACACTGAAGCTTTCTTT

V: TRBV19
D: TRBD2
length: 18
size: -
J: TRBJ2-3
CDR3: CASRPPRQFLAGTDTQYF
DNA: TGTGCCAGTAGACCTCCGAGACAGTTTCTAGCGGGCACAGATACGCAGTATTTT

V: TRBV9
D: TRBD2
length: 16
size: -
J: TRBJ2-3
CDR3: CASSVGTSPSTDTQYF
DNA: TGTGCCAGCAGCGTAGGGACTAGCCCTAGCACAGATACGCAGTATTTT

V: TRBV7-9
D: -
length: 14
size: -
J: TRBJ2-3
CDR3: CASSLASVTDTQYF
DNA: TGTGCCAGCAGCTTAGCGAGCGTCACAGATACGCAGTATTTT

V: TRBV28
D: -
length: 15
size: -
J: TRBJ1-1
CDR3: CASSPTWAENTEAFF
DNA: TGTGCCAGCAGTCCAACTTGGGCAGAGAACACTGAAGCTTTCTTT

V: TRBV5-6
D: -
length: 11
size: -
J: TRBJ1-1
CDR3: CASSRNTEAFF
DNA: TGTGCCAGCAGCAGGAACACTGAAGCTTTCTTT

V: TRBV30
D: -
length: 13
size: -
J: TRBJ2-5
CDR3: CAWSVQGAGTQYF
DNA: TGTGCCTGGAGTGTACAGGGCGCGGGGACCCAGTACTTC

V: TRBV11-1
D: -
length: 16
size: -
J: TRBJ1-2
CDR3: CASSYSGTQDPRGYTF
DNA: TGTGCCAGCAGTTACAGCGGGACCCAGGATCCAAGGGGCTACACCTTC

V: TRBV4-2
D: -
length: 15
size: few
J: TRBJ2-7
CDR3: CASSQGSASGYEQYF
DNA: TGTGCCAGCAGCCAAGGGTCGGCTTCGGGGTACGAGCAGTACTTC

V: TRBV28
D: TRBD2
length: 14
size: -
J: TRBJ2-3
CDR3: CASKLAGGLYTQYF
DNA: TGTGCCAGCAAACTAGCGGGAGGGCTATATACGCAGTATTTT

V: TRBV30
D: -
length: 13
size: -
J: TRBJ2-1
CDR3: CAWSPREVNEQFF
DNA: TGTGCCTGGAGTCCCAGGGAGGTCAATGAGCAGTTCTTC

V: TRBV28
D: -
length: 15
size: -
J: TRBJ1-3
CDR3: CASSPQTDRGNTIYF
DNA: TGTGCCAGCAGTCCTCAGACCGACAGGGGAAACACCATATATTTT

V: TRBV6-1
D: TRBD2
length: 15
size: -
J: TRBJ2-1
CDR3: CASSELAEAEDEQFF
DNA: TGTGCCAGCAGTGAACTAGCGGAGGCAGAGGATGAGCAGTTCTTC

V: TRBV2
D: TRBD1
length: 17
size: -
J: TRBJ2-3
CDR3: CASRQGANGRGTDTQYF
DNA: TGTGCCAGCAGGCAGGGGGCTAACGGGAGAGGCACAGATACGCAGTATTTT

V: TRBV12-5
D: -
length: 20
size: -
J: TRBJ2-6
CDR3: CASGSWRDVEVYSGANVLTF
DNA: TGTGCTAGTGGTTCATGGCGCGACGTCGAGGTCTACTCTGGGGCCAACGTCCTGACTTTC